The 7 T cell receptor beta chains listed next were all sequenced from one sample in a study of T cell responses to AZD1222 COVID-19 vaccine (dated by TCRdb to about 2021). Receptors were amplified or captured by the immunoSEQ multiplex PCR assay. Drawn from immuneACCESS, this table holds only the in-frame rearrangements with V and J called that TCRdb kept. Clones are partly lost; checked studies trace under half to an unresolved V gene and leave the rest unexplained. Across this sample there are 97,000 or so clones, with 86% seen only once. The ten top clones hold approximately 5% of the sample. Sample time point, as interpreted from the label and publication: baseline before first vaccination. The sample consisted of peripheral blood, taken on day 0 of AZD1222 vaccination. The receptors here all came from an adult in good health.

The rearrangement links TRBV4-2 to TRBJ1-2, with 12 bases aligning to TRBD1. Germline trimming cut 4 bases from V and 8 bases from J; bases unmatched to any gene: 8. CDR1 is LGHNA, CDR2 YNFKEQ, per germline. The CDR3 loop spans 15 amino acids. As DNA, the CDR3 is TGTGCCAGCAGCCCTTTCGGGACAGGGGGCGAAGGCTACACCTTC. Protein: CASSPFGTGGEGYTF.

The chain joins TRBV28 to TRBJ2-5; 8 bases line up with TRBD1. This CDR3 spans 15 amino acids. V lost 2 bases to trimming and J lost 5 bases; unmatched junction nucleotides: 7. Germline-derived CDR1 and CDR2 are MDHEN and SYDVKM. The CDR3 DNA reads TGTGCCAGCAGTTTAGGGGCGACAGGGGTGGAGACCCAGTACTTC. Amino acid sequence: CASSLGATGVETQYF.

J is TRBJ2-7 and V is TRBV5-1; 9 bases align to TRBD1. Per germline, CDR1 SGHRS and CDR2 YFSETQ. Trimming at V came to 3 bases and at J to 5 bases, leaving 12 bases not matched to a gene. The CDR3 is 16 amino acids. The CDR3 reads CASSSSHRGLWDEQYF. CDR3 DNA: TGCGCCAGCAGCTCATCCCACAGGGGGCTGTGGGACGAGCAGTACTTC.

Concerning this clone: The junction shows a germline mismatch at one end, possibly a read error. J is TRBJ2-7 and V is TRBV7-7; D ambiguous. CDR3 size: 13 residues. The germline V gene encodes CDR1 SSHAT and CDR2 FNYEAQ (reference sequence). The CDR3 here is CASSLGRSYEQYF. DNA of the CDR3: TGTGCTAGCAGCTTAGGGCGCTCCTACGAGCAGTACTTC.

The chain has TRBV7-2 and TRBJ2-3; D possibly corresponds to TRBD1 (5 bases). The germline V gene has CDR1 SGHTA and CDR2 FQGNSA. V was pared by 1 base and J by 6 bases, with 14 bases between. This CDR3 is 15 amino acids long. CDR3 bases: TGTGCCAGCAGCTTAGGGTCAGGGTCGACGGATACGCAGTATTTT. Its translation is CASSLGSGSTDTQYF.

The J gene is TRBJ1-1, the V gene TRBV7-2; D is undetermined. V was shortened by 3 bases and J by 5 bases, with 10 bases between the two germline ends. Germline V gene lookup returns CDR1 SGHTA and CDR2 FQGNSA. This CDR3 has 13 residues. In nucleotides, the CDR3 is TGTGCCAGCAGCTTGGACGGTGGGACTGAAGCTTTCTTT. Translated: CASSLDGGTEAFF.

The genes are TRBV19 and TRBJ1-1; D unresolved. The CDR3 has 14 residues. Trimming left V 5 bases short and J 4 bases short, with 14 bases between. Germline V gene sequence: CDR1 LNHDA, CDR2 SQIVND (reference sequence). DNA for the CDR3: TGTGCCAGTAGTTCTCAGTTTACTGGCACTGAAGCTTTCTTT. Amino acids: CASSSQFTGTEAFF. The complete variable domain, with remaining parts taken from reference TRBV19 and TRBJ1-1, reads DGGITQSPKYLFRKEGQNVTLSCEQNLNHDAMYWYRQDPGQGLRLIYYSQIVNDFQKGDIAEGYSVSREKKESFPLTVTSAQKNPTAFYLCASSSQFTGTEAFFGQGTRLTVV.